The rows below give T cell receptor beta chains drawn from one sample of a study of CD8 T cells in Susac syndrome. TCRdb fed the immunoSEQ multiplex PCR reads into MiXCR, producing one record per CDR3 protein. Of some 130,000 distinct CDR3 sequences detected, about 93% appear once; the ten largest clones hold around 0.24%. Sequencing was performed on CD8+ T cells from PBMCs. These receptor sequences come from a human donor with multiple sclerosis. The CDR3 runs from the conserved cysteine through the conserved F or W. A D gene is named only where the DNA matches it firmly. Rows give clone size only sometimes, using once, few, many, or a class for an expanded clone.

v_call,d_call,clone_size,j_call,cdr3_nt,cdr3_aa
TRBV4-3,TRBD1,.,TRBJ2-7,TGCGCCAGCAGCCAAGACCGCGGGACAGGGTCCTACGAGCAGTACTTC,CASSQDRGTGSYEQYF
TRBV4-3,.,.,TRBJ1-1,TGCGCCAGCAGCCAAGATCAATCAGGGACGAACACTGAAGCTTCCTTT,CASSQDQSGTNTEASF
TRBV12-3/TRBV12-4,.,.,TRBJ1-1,TGTGCCAGCGGGGTAGACATGAACACTGAAGCTTTCTTT,CASGVDMNTEAFF
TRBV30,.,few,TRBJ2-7,TGTGCCTGGAGTGTTCTCGGAGACGAGCAGTACTTC,CAWSVLGDEQYF
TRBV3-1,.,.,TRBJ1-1,TGTGCCAGCAGCCAAGATCTAGAGAACACTGAAGCTTTCTTT,CASSQDLENTEAFF
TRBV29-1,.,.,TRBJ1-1,TGCAGCGTTGCCTGGGACGTATCGAACACTGAAGCTTTCTTT,CSVAWDVSNTEAFF
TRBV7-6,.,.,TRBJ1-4,TGTGCCAGCAGCCTAATCCACTTTAATGAAAAACTGTTTTTT,CASSLIHFNEKLFF
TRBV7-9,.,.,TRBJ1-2,TGTGCCAGCAGCTCAGAGGGGGTCTATGGCTACACCTTC,CASSSEGVYGYTF
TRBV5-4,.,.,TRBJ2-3,TGTGCCAGCAGCTACGATCCTGACGACACAGATACGCAGTATTTT,CASSYDPDDTDTQYF
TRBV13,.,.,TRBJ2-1,TGTGCCACCCGCGAGGTGGACGAGCAGTTCTTC,CATREVDEQFF
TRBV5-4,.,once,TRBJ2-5,TGTGCCAGCAGCCTAGACAGGGCGGGGGAGACCCAGTACTTC,CASSLDRAGETQYF
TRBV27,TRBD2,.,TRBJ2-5,TGTGCCAGCAGTCAGACTAGCGGGAGCCCTGAGACCCAGTACTTC,CASSQTSGSPETQYF
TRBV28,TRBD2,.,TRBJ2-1,TGTGCCAGCAGTTTTGCGGGAGGGGACAATGAGCAGTTCTTC,CASSFAGGDNEQFF
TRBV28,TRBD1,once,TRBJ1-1,TGTGCCAGCGGGAGGACAGGGGACACTGAAGCTTTCTTT,CASGRTGDTEAFF
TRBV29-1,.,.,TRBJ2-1,TGCAGCGTTGAGCAGGCGAGTGATGAAAATGAGCAGTTCTTC,CSVEQASDENEQFF
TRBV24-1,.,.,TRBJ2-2,TGTGCCGGAGGGGGAGAGGGCACCGGGGAGCTGTTTTTT,CAGGGEGTGELFF
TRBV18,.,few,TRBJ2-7,TGTGCCAGCTCACCGGGACAAACCTACGAGCAGTACTTC,CASSPGQTYEQYF
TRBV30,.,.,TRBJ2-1,TGTGCCTGGCAACGGACAGAGCACAATGAGCAGTTCTTC,CAWQRTEHNEQFF
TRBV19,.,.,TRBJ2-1,TGTGCCAGTAGTATCGGACTGAGTGAGCAGTTCTTC,CASSIGLSEQFF
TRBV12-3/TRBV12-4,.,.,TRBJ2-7,TGTGCCAGCAGTTTTTATGACAGCTCCTACGAGCAGTACTTC,CASSFYDSSYEQYF
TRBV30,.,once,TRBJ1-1,TGTGCCTGGAGCCTATTAGGGGAGGGGAGCACTGAAGCTTTCTTT,CAWSLLGEGSTEAFF
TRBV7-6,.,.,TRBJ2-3,TGTGCCAGCAGCTTATATCGGAGAGATACGCAGTATTTT,CASSLYRRDTQYF
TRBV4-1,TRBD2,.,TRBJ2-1,TGCGCCAGCAGCCTTACTAGCGGGAGTAACGATGAGCAGTTCTTC,CASSLTSGSNDEQFF
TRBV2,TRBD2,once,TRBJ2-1,TGTGCCAGCAGTGACCCCCAAGCGGGAGCCTCCAATGAGCAGTTCTTC,CASSDPQAGASNEQFF
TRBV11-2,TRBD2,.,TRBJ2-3,TGTGCCAGCAGCCTACTTAGCGGGACATACACAGATACGCAGTATTTT,CASSLLSGTYTDTQYF
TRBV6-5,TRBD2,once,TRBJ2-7,TGTGCCAGCAGTTACTCGACTAGCGTAACCTACGAGCAGTACTTC,CASSYSTSVTYEQYF
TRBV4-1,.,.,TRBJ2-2,TGCGCCAGCAGCCAATTAGATTTAGGGGAGCTGTTTTTT,CASSQLDLGELFF
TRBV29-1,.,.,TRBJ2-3,TGCAGCGTTTTATCAGGGGATGGTGATACGCAGTATTTT,CSVLSGDGDTQYF
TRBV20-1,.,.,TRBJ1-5,TGCAGTGCTGGTCAGCCCCAGCATTTT,CSAGQPQHF
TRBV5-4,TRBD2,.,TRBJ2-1,TGTGCCAGCAGCGGCGAGCGGGAATACAATGAGCAGTTCTTC,CASSGEREYNEQFF
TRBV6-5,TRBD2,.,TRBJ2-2,TGTGCCAGCAGTTACGATAGCGGGAGTTTCACCGGGGAGCTGTTTTTT,CASSYDSGSFTGELFF
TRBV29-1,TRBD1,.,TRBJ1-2,TGCAGCGTTCCGGGACAGGGAGGCTATGGCTACACCTTC,CSVPGQGGYGYTF
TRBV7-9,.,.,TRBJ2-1,TGTGCCAGCCTAACTAATACCTACAATGAGCAGTTCTTC,CASLTNTYNEQFF
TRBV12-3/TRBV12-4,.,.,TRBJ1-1,TGTGCCAGCAGTGCCCCGAGTGGCACTGATGCTTTCTTT,CASSAPSGTDAFF
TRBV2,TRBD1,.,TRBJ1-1,TGTGCCAGCAGCGCCGGGACAGGGGGCACTGAAGCTTTCTTT,CASSAGTGGTEAFF
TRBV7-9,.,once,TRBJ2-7,TGTGCCAGCAGCTTTACCGGGCTTGGAGGCGAGCAGTACTTC,CASSFTGLGGEQYF
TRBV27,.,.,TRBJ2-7,TGTGCCAGCAGCGACCGGGACAATTCTAACGAGCAGTACTTC,CASSDRDNSNEQYF
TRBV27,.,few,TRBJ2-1,TGTGCCAGCAGTTCCGGGAGCTCCTACAATGAGCAGTTCTTC,CASSSGSSYNEQFF
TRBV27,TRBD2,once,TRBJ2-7,TGTGCCAGCACTAGCAGCAATGGGGGGGCCTACGAGCAGTACTTC,CASTSSNGGAYEQYF
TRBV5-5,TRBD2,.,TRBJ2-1,TGTGCCAGCAGCTTGCCTAGCGGGCCGCCCAATGAGCAGTTCTTC,CASSLPSGPPNEQFF
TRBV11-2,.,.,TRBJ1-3,TGTGCCAGCAGCTTCCTGACTGGATCTGGAAACACCATATATTTT,CASSFLTGSGNTIYF
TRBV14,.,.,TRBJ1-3,TGTGCCAGCAGCCAAGATCGAACTACAGGAAACACCATATATTTT,CASSQDRTTGNTIYF
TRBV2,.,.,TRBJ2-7,TGTGCCAGCAGCCACGTGACAGCCTACGACTACGAGCAGTACTTC,CASSHVTAYDYEQYF
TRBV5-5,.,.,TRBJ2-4,TGTGCCAGCAGCTCCGGACGCAAGGGGAACATTCAGTACTTC,CASSSGRKGNIQYF
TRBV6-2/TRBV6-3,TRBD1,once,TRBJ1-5,TGTGCCAGCAGTTCGACAGGGGAGAATCAGCCCCAGCATTTT,CASSSTGENQPQHF
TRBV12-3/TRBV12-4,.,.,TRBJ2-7,TGTGCCAGTGGCGGCGTGATTCGTTACGAGCAGTACTTC,CASGGVIRYEQYF
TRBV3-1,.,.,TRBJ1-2,TGTGCCAGCAGCCAAGTGCAGGTCCGTGGCTACACCTTC,CASSQVQVRGYTF
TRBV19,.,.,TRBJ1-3,TGTGCCACCGACCAGGGGTCCTCTGGAAACACCATATATTTT,CATDQGSSGNTIYF
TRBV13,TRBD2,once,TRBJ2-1,TGTGCCAGCACCCCAAGGTCGAGCGGGATCGGCAATGAGCAGTTCTTC,CASTPRSSGIGNEQFF